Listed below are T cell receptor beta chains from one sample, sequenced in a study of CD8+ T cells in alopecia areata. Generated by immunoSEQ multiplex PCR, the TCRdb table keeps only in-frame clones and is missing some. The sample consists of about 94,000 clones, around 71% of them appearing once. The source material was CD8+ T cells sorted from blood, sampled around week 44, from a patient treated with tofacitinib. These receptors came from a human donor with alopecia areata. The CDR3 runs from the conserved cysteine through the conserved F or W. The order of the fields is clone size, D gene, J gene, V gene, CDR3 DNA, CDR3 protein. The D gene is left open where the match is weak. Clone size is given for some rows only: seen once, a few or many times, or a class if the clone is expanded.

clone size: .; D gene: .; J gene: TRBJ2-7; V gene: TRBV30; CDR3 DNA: TGTGCCTGGAGTCCCCCTGGGATCGCCTACGAGCAGTACTTC; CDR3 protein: CAWSPPGIAYEQYF
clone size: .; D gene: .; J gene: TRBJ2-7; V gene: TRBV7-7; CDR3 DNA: TGTGCCAGCAGCTTAGGGTCTGTCGGAACCTACGAGCAGTACTTC; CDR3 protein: CASSLGSVGTYEQYF
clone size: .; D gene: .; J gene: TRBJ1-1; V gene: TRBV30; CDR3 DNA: TGTGCCTGGAGTGTATCCGGCTGGGGTCCGGGGAACACTGAAGCTTTCTTT; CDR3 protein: CAWSVSGWGPGNTEAFF
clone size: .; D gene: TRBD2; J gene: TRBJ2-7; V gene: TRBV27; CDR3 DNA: TGTGCCAGCAGTTTTCTAGCGGGGGCGGGCGAGCAGTACTTC; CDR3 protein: CASSFLAGAGEQYF
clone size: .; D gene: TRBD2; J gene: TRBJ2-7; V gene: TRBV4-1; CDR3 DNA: TGCGCCAGCAGCCATCTCGCGGGGGGGGACGAGCAGTACTTC; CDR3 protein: CASSHLAGGDEQYF
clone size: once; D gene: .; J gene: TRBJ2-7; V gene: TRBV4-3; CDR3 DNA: TGCGCCAGCAGCCAAGCCTGGGACCGAGCTCGCTACGAGCAGTACTTC; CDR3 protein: CASSQAWDRARYEQYF
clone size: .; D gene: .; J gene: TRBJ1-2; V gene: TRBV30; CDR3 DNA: TGTGCCTGGAGCCTAGGGGCAGGGACGGACTATGGCTACACCTTC; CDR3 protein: CAWSLGAGTDYGYTF
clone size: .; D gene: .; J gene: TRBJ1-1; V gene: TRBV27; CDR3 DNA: TGTGCCAGCAGTTCAATATCGGACACGAACACTGAAGCTTTCTTT; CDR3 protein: CASSSISDTNTEAFF
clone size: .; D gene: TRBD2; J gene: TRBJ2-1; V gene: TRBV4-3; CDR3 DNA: TGCGCCAGCAGCACAGCGGGGGGGGAACACAATGAGCAGTTCTTC; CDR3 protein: CASSTAGGEHNEQFF
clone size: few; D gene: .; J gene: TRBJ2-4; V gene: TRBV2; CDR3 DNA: TGTGCCAGCAGTGAGATAGCCAAAAACATTCAGTACTTC; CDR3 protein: CASSEIAKNIQYF
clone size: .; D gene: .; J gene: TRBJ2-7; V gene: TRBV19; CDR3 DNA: TGTGCCAGTAGTGGTTCTGACTCCTACGAGCAGTACTTC; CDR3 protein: CASSGSDSYEQYF
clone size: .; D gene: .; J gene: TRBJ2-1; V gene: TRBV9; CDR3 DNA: TGTGCCAGCAGCGAAAGCGGTGAGCAGTTCTTC; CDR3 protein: CASSESGEQFF
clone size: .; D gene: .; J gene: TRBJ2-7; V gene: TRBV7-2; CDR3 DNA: TGTGCCAGCAGCAACCGAGCGGTTGCTAACGAGCAGTACTTC; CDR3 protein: CASSNRAVANEQYF
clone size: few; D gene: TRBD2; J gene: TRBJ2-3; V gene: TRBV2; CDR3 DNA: TGTGCCAGCAGTGGGACTAGCGGGGAAACAGATACGCAGTATTTT; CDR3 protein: CASSGTSGETDTQYF
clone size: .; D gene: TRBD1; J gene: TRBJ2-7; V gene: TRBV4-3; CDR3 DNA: TGCGCCAGCAGCCAAGAAGGGACAGGGGCCCACGAGCAGTACTTC; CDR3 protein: CASSQEGTGAHEQYF
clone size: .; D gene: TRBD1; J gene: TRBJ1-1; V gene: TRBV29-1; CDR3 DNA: TGCAGCGTTCCCGGGACAGGGGGGACTGAAGCTTTCTTT; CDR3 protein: CSVPGTGGTEAFF
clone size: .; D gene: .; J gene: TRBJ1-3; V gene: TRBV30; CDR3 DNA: TGTGCCTGGACTCCAGGCTCTGGAAACACCATATATTTT; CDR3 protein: CAWTPGSGNTIYF
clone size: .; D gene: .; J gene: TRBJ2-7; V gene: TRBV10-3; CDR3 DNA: TGTGCCATCTTGGCCGACACCTCCTACGAGCAGTACTTC; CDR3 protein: CAILADTSYEQYF
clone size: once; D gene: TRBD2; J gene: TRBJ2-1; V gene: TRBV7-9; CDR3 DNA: TGTGCCAGCAGCCCGGGCGGGGGGCACTACAATGAGCAGTTCTTC; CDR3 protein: CASSPGGGHYNEQFF
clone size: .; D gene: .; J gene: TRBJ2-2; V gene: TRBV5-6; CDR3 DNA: TGTGCCAGCAGCTTGGGTTCCGGGGAGCTGTTTTTT; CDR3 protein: CASSLGSGELFF
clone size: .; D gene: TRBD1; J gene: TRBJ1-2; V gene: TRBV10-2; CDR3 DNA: TGCGCCAGCAGTGAGCACAGGGGGCTTGGCTACACCTTC; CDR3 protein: CASSEHRGLGYTF
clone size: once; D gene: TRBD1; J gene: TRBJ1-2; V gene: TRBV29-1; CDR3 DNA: TGCAGCGTTGCTGGATTACAGGGGAGCTATGGCTACACCTTC; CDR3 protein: CSVAGLQGSYGYTF
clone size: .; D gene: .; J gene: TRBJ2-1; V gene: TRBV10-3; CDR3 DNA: TGTGCCATCATAGGACCAAACAATGAGCAGTTCTTC; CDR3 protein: CAIIGPNNEQFF
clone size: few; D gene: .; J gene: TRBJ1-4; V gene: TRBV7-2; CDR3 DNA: TGTGCCAGCAGCTTAGCCAGCTCCGGTGAAAAACTGTTTTTT; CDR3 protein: CASSLASSGEKLFF
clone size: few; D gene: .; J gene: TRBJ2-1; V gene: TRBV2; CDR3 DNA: TGTGCCAGCAGTCGGGACTACAATGAGCAGTTCTTC; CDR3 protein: CASSRDYNEQFF
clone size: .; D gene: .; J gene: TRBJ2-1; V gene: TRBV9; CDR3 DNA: TGTGCCAGCAGCCTAAGGGACGACGAGCAGTTCTTC; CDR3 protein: CASSLRDDEQFF
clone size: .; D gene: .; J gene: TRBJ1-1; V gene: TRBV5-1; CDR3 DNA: TGCGCCAGCACCTTAGGGAGGACAGAGAACACTGAAGCTTTCTTT; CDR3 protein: CASTLGRTENTEAFF
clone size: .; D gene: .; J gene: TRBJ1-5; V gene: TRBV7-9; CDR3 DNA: TGTGCCAGCAGCTTCGGCAATCAGCCCCAGCATTTT; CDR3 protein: CASSFGNQPQHF
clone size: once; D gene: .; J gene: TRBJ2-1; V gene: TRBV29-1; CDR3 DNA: TGCAGCGTTGTCCTCCCCAGAGCAGGGGAGTTAGTATGGGAGCAGTTCTTC; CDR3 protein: CSVVLPRAGELVWEQFF
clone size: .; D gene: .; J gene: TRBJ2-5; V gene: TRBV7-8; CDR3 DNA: TGTGCCAGCAGCGCCAGGACGGCCGGTTTGGAGACCCAGTACTTC; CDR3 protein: CASSARTAGLETQYF
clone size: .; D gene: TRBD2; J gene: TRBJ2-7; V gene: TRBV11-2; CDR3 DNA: TGTGCCAGCAGCCGGCCTAGCGGGGGCCCCTACGAGCAGTACTTC; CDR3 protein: CASSRPSGGPYEQYF
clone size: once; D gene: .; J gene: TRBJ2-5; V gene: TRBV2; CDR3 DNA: TGTGCCAGCTGCGGGACGGGAGAGACCCAGTACTTC; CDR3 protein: CASCGTGETQYF
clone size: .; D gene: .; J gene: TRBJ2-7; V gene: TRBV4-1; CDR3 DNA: TGCGCCAGCAGCCAAGATTCGGGTCCCGTGCTGGGGGAACAGTACTTC; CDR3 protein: CASSQDSGPVLGEQYF
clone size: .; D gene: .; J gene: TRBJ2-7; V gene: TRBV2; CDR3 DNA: TGTGCCAGCAGGGGGCGAGGACAGCGTTACGAGCAGTACTTC; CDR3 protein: CASRGRGQRYEQYF
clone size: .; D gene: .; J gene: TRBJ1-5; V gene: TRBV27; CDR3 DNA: TGTGCCAGCAGTCTCCAGGGTGGAAGCAATCAGCCCCAGCATTTT; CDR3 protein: CASSLQGGSNQPQHF
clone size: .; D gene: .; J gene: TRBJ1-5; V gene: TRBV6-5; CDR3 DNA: TGTGCCAGCAGCAGGGTTTTCAATCAGCCCCAGCATTTT; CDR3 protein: CASSRVFNQPQHF
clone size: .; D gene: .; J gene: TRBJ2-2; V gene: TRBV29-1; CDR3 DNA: TGCAGCGTTGAAGATTGGCAGGGTGGCACCGGGGAGCTGTTTTTT; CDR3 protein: CSVEDWQGGTGELFF
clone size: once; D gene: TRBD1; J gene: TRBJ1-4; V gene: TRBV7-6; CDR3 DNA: TGTGCCAGCAGTCGGGACAGGGAGGAAGAAAAACTGTTTTTT; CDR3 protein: CASSRDREEEKLFF
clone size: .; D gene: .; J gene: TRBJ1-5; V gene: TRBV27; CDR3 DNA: TGTGCCAGCAGTTTAAGAGGGATGATAAATCAGCCCCAGCATTTT; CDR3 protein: CASSLRGMINQPQHF
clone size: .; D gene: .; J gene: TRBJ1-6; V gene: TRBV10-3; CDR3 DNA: TGTGCCACCCTAGATGAACCGGGTGCAGGCTCCTATAATTCACCCCTCCACTTT; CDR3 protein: CATLDEPGAGSYNSPLHF
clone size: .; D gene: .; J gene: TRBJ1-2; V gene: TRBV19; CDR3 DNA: TGTGCCAGCGCGGCGCCGGCACAAGTACTTAACTATGGCTACACCTTC; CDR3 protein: CASAAPAQVLNYGYTF
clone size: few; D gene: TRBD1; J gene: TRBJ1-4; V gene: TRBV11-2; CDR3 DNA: TGTGCCAGCAGCCCTGGACAGGCTAATGAAAAACTGTTTTTT; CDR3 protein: CASSPGQANEKLFF
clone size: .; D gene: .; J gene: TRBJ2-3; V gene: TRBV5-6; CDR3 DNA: TGTGCCAGCAGCTTGGCAGGGGATACGCAGTATTTT; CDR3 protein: CASSLAGDTQYF
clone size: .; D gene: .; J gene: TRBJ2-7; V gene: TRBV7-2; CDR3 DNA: TGTGCCAGCAGTATGGGGACCGGTGACTACGAGCAGTACTTC; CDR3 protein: CASSMGTGDYEQYF
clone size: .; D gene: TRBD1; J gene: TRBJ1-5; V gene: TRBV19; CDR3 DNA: TGTGCCAGTAGTATCGTGTTTGGGGACAGGGCAAATCAGCCCCAGCATTTT; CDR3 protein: CASSIVFGDRANQPQHF
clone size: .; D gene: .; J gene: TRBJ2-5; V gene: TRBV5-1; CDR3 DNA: TGCGCCAGCAGCTTGGGAGAAGGGAACTCGAAAGAGACCCAGTACTTC; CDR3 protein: CASSLGEGNSKETQYF
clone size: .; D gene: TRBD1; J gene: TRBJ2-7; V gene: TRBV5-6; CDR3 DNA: TGTGCCAGCAGCTTGGTACAGGGGAGCGAGCAGTACTTC; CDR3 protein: CASSLVQGSEQYF
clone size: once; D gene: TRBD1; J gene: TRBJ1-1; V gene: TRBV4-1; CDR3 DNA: TGCGCCAGCAGCCAAGGCGGACAGGGGAACACTGAAGCTTTCTTT; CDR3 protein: CASSQGGQGNTEAFF
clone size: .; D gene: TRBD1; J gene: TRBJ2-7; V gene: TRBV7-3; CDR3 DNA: TGTGCCAGCAGCCCGAGGACAGGGACAGACTACGAGCAGTACTTC; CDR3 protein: CASSPRTGTDYEQYF
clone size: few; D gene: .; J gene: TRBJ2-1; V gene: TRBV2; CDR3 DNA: TGTGCCAGCAAAGGGAGGGAGCAGTTCTTC; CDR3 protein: CASKGREQFF
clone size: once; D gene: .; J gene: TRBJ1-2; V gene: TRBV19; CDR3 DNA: TGTGCCAGTAGTATTGGGGATGATGGCTACACCTTC; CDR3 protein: CASSIGDDGYTF
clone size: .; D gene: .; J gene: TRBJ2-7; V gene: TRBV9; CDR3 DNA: TGTGCCAGCACGAAGACTAGTATCGGCGAGCAGTACTTC; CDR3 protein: CASTKTSIGEQYF
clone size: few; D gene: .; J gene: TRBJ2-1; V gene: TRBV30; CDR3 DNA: TGTGCCTGGAGTGTAATTGGAGGGAATGAGCAGTTCTTC; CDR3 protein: CAWSVIGGNEQFF
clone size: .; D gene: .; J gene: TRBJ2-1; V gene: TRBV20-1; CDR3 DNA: TGCAGTGCTTACCGCAAAGGTGAGCAGTTCTTC; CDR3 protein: CSAYRKGEQFF
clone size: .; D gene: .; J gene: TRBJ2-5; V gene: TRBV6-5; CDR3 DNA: TGTGCCAGCAGTTACATCGCGGACCCAGAGACCCAGTACTTC; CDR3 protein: CASSYIADPETQYF